This TCR beta chain originates from a study of T cell responses to AZD1222 COVID-19 vaccine. This clone was detected only once. What it binds is not known. This CDR3 is built from 12 residues. Trimming took off 2 bases at V and 8 bases at J, with 9 bases between the two ends. Germline assignment: CDR1 MDHEN and CDR2 SYDVKM. Study-level findings and limits: Dominant CD4 TCR responses targeted spike regions 160-218 and 743-854.

Produced via immunoSEQ multiplex PCR; TCRdb's table is partial and in-frame only. The data show around 200,000 clones, with about 90% seen just once and approximately 0.5% held by the top ten. The specimen comprised peripheral blood, sampled on day 0 of AZD1222 vaccination. This TCR derives from an adult in good health. The rearrangement links TRBV28 to TRBJ1-1; a possible D gene is TRBD1 (6 bases). For the CDR3, the DNA is TGTGCCAGCAGTTTACCAGACAGGGAAGCTTTCTTT. This gives the protein CASSLPDREAFF.